Below, 5 T cell receptor beta chains from the same sample are listed, as sequenced in a study of blood T cell repertoires in COVID-19. Repertoires were generated with immunoSEQ multiplex PCR, while TCRdb's copy carries only in-frame clones and drops some. This sample yields over 150,000 clones, of which roughly 84% are seen a single time; approximately 7% belongs to the top ten. Sequencing was performed on peripheral blood. These receptors were taken from a man of 80 years or more with COVID-19, enrolled during active disease.

The table lists this clone with a count of one. One end of the junction varies from germline; a read error may be responsible. The chain joins TRBV28 to TRBJ1-5, with D possibly TRBD1 on 5 matching bases. CDR1 and CDR2 from the germline V gene are MDHEN and SYDVKM. The length of the CDR3 is 15 residues. This chain's CDR3 is CASSPPGTTIQSQHF. The CDR3 DNA reads as TGTGCCAGCAGTCCCCCCGGGACTACCATTCAGTCCCAGCATTTT.

The V gene is TRBV4-2, the J gene TRBJ1-3; no clear D gene. The CDR3 is made up of 14 amino acids. Trimming took 1 base from V and 0 from J, leaving 4 bases between them. Germline lookup yields CDR1 LGHNA and CDR2 YNFKEQ. This CDR3 is CASSQAGSGNTIYF. The CDR3 DNA reads TGTGCCAGCAGCCAAGCGGGCTCTGGAAACACCATATATTTT.

For the CDR3, the DNA is TGTGCCAGCAGCTTTCGCGGGCGGGACACTGAAGCTTTCTTT. Translated, it gives CASSFRGRDTEAFF. The V and J genes are TRBV5-4 and TRBJ1-1; no reliable D call. The V end lost 2 bases, the J end lost 3 bases, and 11 bases lay between the germline ends. Germline CDR1 and CDR2: SGHNT and YYREEE (reference sequence). The CDR3 is 14 residues long.

This clone appeared a single time. The J gene is TRBJ2-3, the V gene TRBV18; tentatively, D is TRBD2 (6 bases). Trimming shortened V by 3 bases and J by 4 bases, and 17 bases separated the two germline ends. The CDR3 totals 16 residues. Germline V gene sequence: CDR1 KGHSH, CDR2 LQKENI. The CDR3 bases are TGTGCCAGCTCACCGCAGACTAGGCAGGCGGCAGATACGCAGTATTTT. Protein sequence: CASSPQTRQAADTQYF.

This clone was found a few times. This chain connects TRBV5-4 to TRBJ2-7; the D gene is possibly TRBD1 (6 bases). The CDR3 spans 15 residues. CDR1 SGHNT and CDR2 YYREEE come from the germline V gene (reference sequence). Trimming took 4 bases from V and 0 from J, leaving 14 bases between them. CDR3 DNA sequence: TGTGCCAGCAGCACCGGGACATTGAGCTCCTACGAGCAGTACTTC. It specifies CASSTGTLSSYEQYF.